Each of the 27 T cell receptor beta chains below was sequenced from the same sample in a study of control samples from healthy donors and cancer patients. The protocol was immunoSEQ multiplex PCR, while the TCRdb copy is restricted to in-frame clones and leaves out a portion. Of fewer than 200,000 clones in the sample, about 90% were seen once. The material sequenced was blood. These receptors were taken from a man aged 25 to 45 in good health.

The chain links TRBV6-5 to TRBJ2-3; a weak D match, TRBD1 (6 bases). With 7 bases removed from V and 8 bases from J, the gap between germline ends came to 16 bases. This CDR3 contains 13 residues. Germline V CDR1 and CDR2: MNHEY, SVGAGI. The CDR3 protein is CASIRQGPRTQYF. For the CDR3, the DNA is TGTGCCAGCATTAGGCAGGGGCCACGTACGCAGTATTTT.

The V call is TRBV9, the J call TRBJ2-7; TRBD2 aligns across 8 bases. V lost 3 bases to trimming and J lost 6 bases; unmatched junction nucleotides: 11. There are 15 residues in the CDR3. Per germline, CDR1 SGDLS and CDR2 YYNGEE. CDR3 DNA: TGTGCCAGCAGCGAAAGCGGGAGAGTTGCCTCCGAGCAGTACTTC. Residues: CASSESGRVASEQYF.

This clone came up a few times. The chain links TRBV7-8 to TRBJ2-1; D gene unclear. This CDR3 spans 16 amino acids. V was cut by 2 bases and J by 1 base, with 12 bases left in between. Germline V CDR1 and CDR2: SGHVS, FQNEAQ. In nucleotides, the CDR3 is TGTGCCAGCAGCTTATGGACGGAGAGGTCCTACAATGAGCAGTTCTTC. Amino acids: CASSLWTERSYNEQFF.

This chain uses TRBV19 with TRBJ2-2; 9 bases fit TRBD2. CDR1 LNHDA and CDR2 SQIVND come from the germline V gene (reference sequence). V shed 4 bases, J shed 3 bases, and the junction held 3 bases outside the gene matches. The CDR3 covers 15 residues. The CDR3 nucleotides read TGTGCCAGTAGTACTAGCGGGACCTACACCGGGGAGCTGTTTTTT. As protein: CASSTSGTYTGELFF.

The rearrangement links TRBV28 to TRBJ2-2; D gene ambiguous. Germline V gene data show CDR1 as MDHEN and CDR2 as SYDVKM. The V end was cut by 2 bases, the J end by 6 bases, with 4 bases between. The CDR3 runs to 12 residues. CDR3 protein: CASSLEPGELFF. The CDR3 DNA reads TGTGCCAGCAGTTTAGAGCCCGGGGAGCTGTTTTTT.

The chain is built from TRBV24-1 and TRBJ1-1, with D possibly matching TRBD1 (5 bases). Trimming took off 6 bases at V and 2 bases at J, with 9 bases between the two ends. CDR3 length: 13 amino acids. The germline V gene encodes CDR1 KGHDR and CDR2 SFDVKD. The CDR3 nucleotides read TGTGCCACCAGTTCAGACAGAAACACTGAAGCTTTCTTT. Translation gives CATSSDRNTEAFF.

This chain joins TRBV7-8 and TRBJ1-4; D gene uncertain. V gave up 3 bases and J gave up 0 bases, with 5 bases separating them. Germline V gene data show CDR1 as SGHVS and CDR2 as FQNEAQ. This CDR3 spans 14 amino acids. In nucleotides, the CDR3 is TGTGCCAGCAGCTTCTCCTCAACTAATGAAAAACTGTTTTTT. Translating gives CASSFSSTNEKLFF.

The V call is TRBV4-1, the J call TRBJ1-1, with no clear D. CDR3 length: 11 amino acids. Germline values: CDR1 MGHRA, CDR2 YSYEKL. V was shortened by 5 bases and J by 12 bases, with 13 bases between the two germline ends. Written as DNA, the CDR3 is TGCGCCAGCAGCTTTCACGAGAATACTTTCTTT. It translates to CASSFHENTFF.

The chain couples TRBV29-1 to TRBJ2-7; D call uncertain. The V gene's germline CDR1 is SQVTM and CDR2 ANQGSEA. There are 11 residues in the CDR3. Trimming left V 1 base short and J 7 bases short, with 8 bases between. DNA for the CDR3: TGCAGCGTTGAAGGCCTTGGGGAGCAGTACTTC. Translating gives CSVEGLGEQYF.

This rearrangement joins TRBV25-1 to TRBJ1-1; TRBD1 matches 10 bases. This CDR3 has 14 residues. Germline CDR1 reads MGHDK; CDR2 reads SYGVNS. V trimming: 6 bases; J trimming: 8 bases; junction bases outside the gene matches: 9. The CDR3 DNA is TGTGCCAGCAGCACCGCCGGGACAGGGGCGGAAGCTTTCTTT. Amino acid sequence: CASSTAGTGAEAFF. The complete variable domain, with remaining parts taken from reference TRBV25-1 and TRBJ1-1, reads EADIYQTPRYLVIGTGKKITLECSQTMGHDKMYWYQQDPGMELHLIHYSYGVNSTEKGDLSSESTVSRIRTEHFPLTLESARPSHTSQYLCASSTAGTGAEAFFGQGTRLTVV.

The chain links TRBV2 to TRBJ1-5, with no clear D. This CDR3 comprises 14 residues. Per the germline V gene, CDR1 is SNHLY and CDR2 is FYNNEI. V lost 10 bases to trimming and J lost 1 base, with 14 bases between them. The CDR3 DNA reads TGTGCCACCACTCAGCCGGGGAGCAATCAGCCCCAGCATTTT. Its protein is CATTQPGSNQPQHF.

V is TRBV6-1 and J is TRBJ2-4; maybe TRBD2 (7 bases). The CDR3 has 16 amino acids. Germline-derived CDR1 and CDR2 are MNHNS and SASEGT. V lost 4 bases to trimming and J lost 6 bases, with 19 bases between them. The CDR3 sequence: CASSARGEGTRNIQYF. CDR3 nucleotide sequence: TGTGCCAGCAGTGCCCGGGGGGAGGGGACAAGAAACATTCAGTACTTC.

The chain employs TRBV10-3 and TRBJ2-2, with D uncertain. Deletions cut 7 bases from V and 1 base from J, with 4 bases between. The CDR3 is 12 residues long. Germline V gives CDR1 ENHRY, CDR2 SYGVKD. The CDR3 DNA follows: TGTGCCATCACCCGGAACACCGGGGAGCTGTTTTTT. Translated, it gives CAITRNTGELFF.

V gene TRBV3-1 (or the pseudogene TRBV3-2) combines with J gene TRBJ2-7; the D gene is possibly TRBD2 (6 bases). The V end was cut by 1 base, the J end by 3 bases, with 13 bases between. Germline V gene lookup returns CDR1 LGHDT and CDR2 YNNKEL (reference sequence). This CDR3 has 15 amino acids. Written as DNA, the CDR3 is TGTGCCAGCAGCCAAGCAACCGGAGGGCGCTACGAGCAGTACTTC. It translates to CASSQATGGRYEQYF.

As DNA, the CDR3 is TGTGCCTCCCGGGGGAACTATGGCTACACCTTC. It is translated as CASRGNYGYTF. V usage is TRBV6-5 and J usage is TRBJ1-2, with a tentative D call TRBD1 (5 bases). Germline values: CDR1 MNHEY, CDR2 SVGAGI. V was pared by 11 bases and J by 2 bases, with 9 bases between. The CDR3 spans 11 residues.

The J gene is TRBJ2-7, the V gene TRBV18; TRBD1 is a possible D gene (6 bases). Trimming took off 0 bases at V and 7 bases at J, with 13 bases between the two ends. This CDR3 is 14 amino acids long. The germline gives CDR1 KGHSH, CDR2 LQKENI. CDR3 bases: TGTGCCAGCTCACCACCGGTTCCCGGGACAGAGCAGTACTTC. Its protein product is CASSPPVPGTEQYF.

The chain links TRBV3-1 (or the pseudogene TRBV3-2) to TRBJ2-7, with TRBD1 identical over 9 bases. CDR3 length: 19 residues. V lost 6 bases and J lost 2; bases outside the gene matches: 20. Germline CDR1 and CDR2: LGHDT and YNNKEL (reference sequence). In nucleotides, the CDR3 is TGTGCCAGCAGTTCTAGGGCCGGGACAGGGAAAGGTGGGACCTACGAGCAGTACTTC. Amino acid sequence: CASSSRAGTGKGGTYEQYF.

Here the CDR3 DNA reads TGTGCCAGCAGCCAACCCGGGACATGGAGTGAAAAACTGTTTTTT. Translated: CASSQPGTWSEKLFF. The chain links TRBV14 to TRBJ1-4; D may be TRBD1 (6 bases). The length of the CDR3 is 15 residues. V dropped 2 bases and J dropped 7 bases, with 14 bases sitting between them. Germline V CDR1 and CDR2: SGHDN, FVKESK.

The rearrangement links TRBV10-3 to TRBJ2-5; unclear D gene. Germline values: CDR1 ENHRY, CDR2 SYGVKD. This CDR3 comprises 11 residues. Deletions cut 2 bases from V and 3 bases from J, with 1 base between. The CDR3 is CAISEKETQYF. The CDR3 DNA sequence: TGTGCCATCAGTGAGAAAGAGACCCAGTACTTC.

The CDR3 coding sequence is TGTGCCAGCAGTCCCTTGGCCCGACAGAGCAGCTATGAGCAGTTCTTC. Translated: CASSPLARQSSYEQFF. This sequence joins TRBV11-2 and TRBJ2-1, with a weak D call TRBD1 (5 bases). This CDR3 spans 16 amino acids. Per germline, CDR1 SGHAT and CDR2 FQNNGV. Trimming took off 6 bases at V and 8 bases at J, with 23 bases between the two ends.

The genes are TRBV5-1 and TRBJ1-5; TRBD1 aligns across 10 bases. The CDR3 totals 16 residues. V gave up 3 bases and J gave up 6 bases; unmatched junction bases: 9. Looked up from germline, CDR1 is SGHRS and CDR2 is YFSETQ. The CDR3 loop reads CASSSGTGDRGQPQHF. DNA for the CDR3: TGCGCCAGCAGCTCCGGGACAGGGGATCGGGGTCAGCCCCAGCATTTT.

This clone occurred once. The rearrangement joins TRBV3-1 (or the pseudogene TRBV3-2) to TRBJ2-5, with unresolved D. CDR1 is LGHDT and CDR2 is YNNKEL in the germline V gene (reference sequence). With 1 base removed from V and 4 bases from J, the gap between germline ends came to 10 bases. This CDR3 is built from 14 residues. Written as DNA, the CDR3 is TGTGCCAGCAGCCAAGGGATCCGCAGAGAGACCCAGTACTTC. Translation: CASSQGIRRETQYF.

The chain joins TRBV15 to TRBJ1-5; D perhaps matches TRBD1 (6 bases). V was clipped by 3 bases and J by 3 bases, with 12 bases between them. The CDR3 has 15 amino acids. CDR1 and CDR2 from the germline V gene are LNHNV and YYDKDF (reference sequence). CDR3 DNA: TGTGCCACCAGCAGGTCTTCAGGGGTCAATCAGCCCCAGCATTTT. It is translated as CATSRSSGVNQPQHF.

V usage is TRBV6-2 or TRBV6-3 and J usage is TRBJ2-7; 7 bases line up with TRBD1. V lost 7 bases, J lost 3 bases, and 9 bases stayed unmatched. Germline lookup yields CDR1 MNHEY and CDR2 SVGEGT. The CDR3 length is 14 residues. The CDR3 bases are TGTGCCAGCACCCCACGGGACAGCCACTACGAGCAGTACTTC. This gives the protein CASTPRDSHYEQYF.

V usage is TRBV28 and J usage is TRBJ2-7; D gene unclear. CDR3 length equals 15 residues. CDR1 and CDR2 (germline): MDHEN, SYDVKM. The V end lost 5 bases, the J end lost 3 bases, and 17 bases lay between the germline ends. CDR3 residues: CASSPVSGSYYEQYF. The CDR3 bases are TGTGCCAGCAGTCCCGTTTCGGGCTCCTACTACGAGCAGTACTTC.

The chain carries TRBV7-2 and TRBJ2-7; no clear D gene. Trimming pared 4 bases from V and 2 bases from J, leaving 15 bases between. The CDR3 runs 15 residues. Germline assignment: CDR1 SGHTA and CDR2 FQGNSA. CDR3 region: CASSSRLNTAYEQYF. The CDR3, as DNA: TGTGCCAGCAGCTCGAGGTTGAACACAGCCTACGAGCAGTACTTC.

This chain joins TRBV19 and TRBJ2-2, with D unclear. Trimming cost V 3 bases and J 4 bases, with 9 bases left between them. The length of the CDR3 is 14 residues. The germline gives CDR1 LNHDA, CDR2 SQIVND (reference sequence). The CDR3 DNA is TGTGCCAGTAGTATCCAGGAAGCCACCGGGGAGCTGTTTTTT. Its translation is CASSIQEATGELFF.